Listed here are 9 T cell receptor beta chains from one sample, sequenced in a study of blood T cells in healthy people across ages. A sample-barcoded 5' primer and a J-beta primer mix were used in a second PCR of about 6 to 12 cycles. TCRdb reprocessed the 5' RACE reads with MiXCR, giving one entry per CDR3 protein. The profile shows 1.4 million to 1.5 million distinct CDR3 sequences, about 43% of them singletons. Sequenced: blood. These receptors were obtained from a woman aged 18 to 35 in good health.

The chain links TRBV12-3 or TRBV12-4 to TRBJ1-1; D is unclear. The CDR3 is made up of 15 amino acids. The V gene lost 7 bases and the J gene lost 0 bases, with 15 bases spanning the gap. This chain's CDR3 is CASTPREGLNTEAFF. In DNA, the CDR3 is TGTGCCAGCACCCCTCGGGAAGGCTTGAACACTGAAGCTTTCTTT.

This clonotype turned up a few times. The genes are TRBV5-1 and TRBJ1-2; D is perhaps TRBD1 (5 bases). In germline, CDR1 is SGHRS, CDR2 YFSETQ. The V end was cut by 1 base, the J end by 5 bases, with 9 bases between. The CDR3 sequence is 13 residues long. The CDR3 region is CASSLQTEYGYTF. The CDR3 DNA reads TGCGCCAGCAGCTTGCAGACAGAGTATGGCTACACCTTC.

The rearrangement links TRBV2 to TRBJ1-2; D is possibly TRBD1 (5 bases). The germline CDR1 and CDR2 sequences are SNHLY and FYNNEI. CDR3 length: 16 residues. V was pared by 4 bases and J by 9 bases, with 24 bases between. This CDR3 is CASSGTGVGSGKRYTF. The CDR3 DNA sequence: TGTGCCAGCAGTGGGACTGGGGTCGGCTCAGGGAAGCGCTACACCTTC.

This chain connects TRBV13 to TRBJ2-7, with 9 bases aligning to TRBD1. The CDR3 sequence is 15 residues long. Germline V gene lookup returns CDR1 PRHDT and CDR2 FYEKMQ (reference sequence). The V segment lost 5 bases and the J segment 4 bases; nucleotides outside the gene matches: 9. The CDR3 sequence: CASSQRGQGVYEQYF. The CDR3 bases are TGTGCCAGCAGCCAACGGGGACAGGGTGTATACGAGCAGTACTTC. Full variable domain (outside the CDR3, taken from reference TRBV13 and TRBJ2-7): AAGVIQSPRHLIKEKRETATLKCYPIPRHDTVYWYQQGPGQDPQFLISFYEKMQSDKGSIPDRFSAQQFSDYHSELNMSSLELGDSALYFCASSQRGQGVYEQYFGPGTRLTVT.

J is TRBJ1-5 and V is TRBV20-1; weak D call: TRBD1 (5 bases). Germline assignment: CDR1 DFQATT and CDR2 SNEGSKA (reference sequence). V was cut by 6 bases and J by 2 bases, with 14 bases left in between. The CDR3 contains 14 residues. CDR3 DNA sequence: TGCAGTGCCGATCAAGGGGTGGGCAATCAGCCCCAGCATTTT. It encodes CSADQGVGNQPQHF.

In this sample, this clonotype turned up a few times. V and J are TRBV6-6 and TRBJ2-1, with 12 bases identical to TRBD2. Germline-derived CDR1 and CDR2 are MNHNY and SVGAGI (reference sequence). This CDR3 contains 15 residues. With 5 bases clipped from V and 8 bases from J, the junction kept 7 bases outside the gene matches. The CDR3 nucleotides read TGTGCCAGCAGTGGGACTAGCGGGCTGCCGGATGAGCAGTTCTTC. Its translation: CASSGTSGLPDEQFF.

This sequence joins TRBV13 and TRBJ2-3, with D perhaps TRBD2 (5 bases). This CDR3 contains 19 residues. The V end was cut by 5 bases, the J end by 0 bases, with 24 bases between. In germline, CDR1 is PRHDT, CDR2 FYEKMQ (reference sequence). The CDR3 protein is CASSLLGVAGIKSTDTQYF. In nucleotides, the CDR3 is TGTGCCAGCAGCCTCCTCGGGGTAGCAGGAATTAAGAGCACAGATACGCAGTATTTT.

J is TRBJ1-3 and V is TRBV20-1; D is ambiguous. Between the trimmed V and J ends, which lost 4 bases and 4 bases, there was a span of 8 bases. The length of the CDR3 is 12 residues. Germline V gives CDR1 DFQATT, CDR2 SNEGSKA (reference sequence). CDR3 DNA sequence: TGCAGTGCTACGCAATCAGGAAACACCATATATTTT. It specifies CSATQSGNTIYF.

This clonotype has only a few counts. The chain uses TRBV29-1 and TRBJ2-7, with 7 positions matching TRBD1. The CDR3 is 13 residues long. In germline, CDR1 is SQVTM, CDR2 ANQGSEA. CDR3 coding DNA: TGCACCCCGACTGGACAGGCGATCTACGAGCAGTACTTC. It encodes CTPTGQAIYEQYF.